These T cell receptor beta chains were read from a single sample in a study of tumor-infiltrating lymphocytes in primary liver carcinoma. A single record per CDR3 protein comes from TCRdb applying MiXCR to the multiplex PCR reads. The table records 45,000 or so distinct CDR3 sequences, roughly 80% of them present only once. The sequencing sample was made of tumor-adjacent normal liver tissue. Receptor source: a woman in her 30s with primary liver carcinoma and hepatitis B virus infection. Each CDR3 is given with its conserved first and last residue. Fields, in order: V gene, clone size, D gene, J gene, CDR3 protein, CDR3 DNA. The D gene is left open where the match is weak. The size entry is marked missing in some rows and otherwise reads once, few, many or a size class.

>TRBV19|few|TRBD1|TRBJ2-6
CASTKTGLTGANVLTF
TGTGCCAGTACCAAGACAGGGCTAACTGGGGCCAACGTCCTGACTTTC
>TRBV11-2|.|TRBD1|TRBJ2-5
CASSSRTGGAKETQYF
TGTGCCAGCAGCTCAAGGACAGGGGGCGCGAAAGAGACACAGTACTTC
>TRBV4-3|.|.|TRBJ1-2
CASNAELEIYCYTF
TGCGCCAGCAACGCTGAGTTGGAGATCTATTGCTACACTTTC
>TRBV10-1|.|.|TRBJ2-1
CASSVRAGAYNEQFF
TGCGCCAGCAGTGTCAGGGCAGGAGCCTACAATGAGCAGTTCTTC
>TRBV12-3/TRBV12-4|many|TRBD1|TRBJ2-5
CASSLGDRDLETQYF
TGTGCCAGCAGTTTAGGGGACAGGGACCTAGAGACCCAGTACTTC
>TRBV10-3|.|.|TRBJ2-1
CAISEPMTGDYNEQFF
TGTGCCATCAGTGAGCCGATGACGGGAGACTACAATGAGCAGTTCTTC
>TRBV5-6|.|.|TRBJ2-6
CVSSQDSIFSGANVLTF
TGTGTTAGCAGCCAGGACAGCATCTTCTCTGGGGCCAACGTCCTGACTTTC
>TRBV10-3|.|.|TRBJ2-1
CAISEPGWDEQFF
TGTGCCATCAGTGAACCTGGGTGGGATGAGCAGTTCTTC
>TRBV11-3|.|.|TRBJ2-7
CASSLSGGYEQYF
TGTGCCAGCAGCTTATCTGGCGGCTACGAGCAGTACTTC
>TRBV11-2|.|.|TRBJ2-7
CASSLDMTVCYEQYF
TGTGCCAGCAGCTTAGACATGACAGTGTGCTACGAGCAGTACTTC
>TRBV11-2|.|.|TRBJ2-2
CASSLGGYNTGELFF
TGTGCCAGCAGCTTAGGAGGATATAACACCGGGGAACTGTTTTTT
>TRBV29-1|.|.|TRBJ1-1
CGVEAREGTEAFF
TGCGGCGTTGAAGCCAGGGAAGGGACTGAAGCTTTCTTT
>TRBV12-3/TRBV12-4|.|TRBD1|TRBJ2-3
CVSSLGNRGSDTQYF
TGTGTCAGCAGTTTAGGGAACAGGGGTTCAGATACGCAGTATTTT
>TRBV10-3|.|.|TRBJ1-1
CAINSQGTVAYF
TGTGCCATCAATAGCCAGGGCACTGTAGCCTACTTT
>TRBV11-2|.|.|TRBJ2-5
CASSARTGSAKDTQYF
TGTGCCAGCAGCGCAAGAACAGGGAGTGCGAAAGATACCCAGTACTTC
>TRBV2|.|.|TRBJ2-6
CASSEERAPGANVLTF
TGTGCCAGCAGTGAAGAGAGGGCTCCTGGGGCCAACGTCCTGACTTTC
>TRBV11-2|once|.|TRBJ2-7
CASSLDRRRYEQYF
TGTGCCAGCAGCTTAGACAGGAGGCGCTACGAGCAGTACTTC
>TRBV6-2/TRBV6-3|medium-sized|.|TRBJ2-7
CASSPSETYEQYF
TGTGCCAGCAGTCCCAGCGAGACCTACGAGCAGTACTTC
>TRBV11-2|few|.|TRBJ2-1
CACNSGRGLFF
TGTGCCTGCAACTCAGGACGGGGTCTTTTCTTC
>TRBV29-1|.|.|TRBJ1-1
CSVEWWTEAFF
TGCAGCGTTGAATGGTGGACTGAAGCTTTCTTT
>TRBV28|.|TRBD2|TRBJ2-7
CVSSSGLAPYEQYF
TGTGTCAGCAGCTCCGGACTAGCTCCCTATGAGCAGTACTTC
>TRBV6-2/TRBV6-3|.|.|TRBJ2-5
CASSYSVVSMTQCF
TGTGCCAGCAGTTACTCGGTCGTTTCCATGACCCAGTGCTTC
>TRBV6-2/TRBV6-3|.|.|TRBJ2-2
CASSYSEAGELLF
TGTGCCAGCAGTTACTCGGAGGCCGGGGAGTTGCTTTTT
>TRBV29-1|.|.|TRBJ2-3
CSVEQRATDTQYF
TGCAGCGTGGAACAGAGAGCCACAGATACGCAGTATTTT
>TRBV6-1|once|.|TRBJ1-2
CAGSSWGGAGGYTF
TGTGCCGGCAGCTCATGGGGAGGGGCTGGTGGCTACACCTTC
>TRBV6-1|.|.|TRBJ2-1
CASSESLEEADEQFF
TGTGCTAGCAGTGAATCTCTGGAGGAGGCGGATGAGCAGTTCTTC
>TRBV21-1|.|.|TRBJ2-1
CTSSYPIYRDCCDEQFF
TGTACCAGCAGCTATCCGATTTACCGGGACTGTTGCGACGAGCAGTTCTTC
>TRBV6-2/TRBV6-3|.|.|TRBJ1-3
CASGAWDLTSGTTIYF
TGTGCCAGCGGCGCATGGGACTTAACCTCTGGAACCACCATATATTTT
>TRBV11-2|.|TRBD1|TRBJ2-3
CVSRLPGQFADMQYF
TGTGTCAGCAGACTACCGGGACAGTTCGCAGATATGCAGTATTTT
>TRBV7-9|.|.|TRBJ2-1
CASCSEHNEQFF
TGTGCCAGCTGTTCGGAGCACAATGAGCAGTTCTTC
>TRBV6-2/TRBV6-3|.|.|TRBJ2-6
CAGSRVSGANVLTF
TGTGCCGGCAGCAGGGTTTCTGGGGCTAACGTCCTGACTTTC
>TRBV4-3|.|.|TRBJ2-1
CGSSHTELVNEKFF
TGTGGCAGCAGCCACACAGAGTTGGTCAATGAGAAGTTCTTC
>TRBV11-2|.|TRBD2|TRBJ2-4
CASSHTSGRINEQYF
TGTGCCAGCAGCCATACTAGCGGGAGGATCAATGAACAGTACTTC
>TRBV13|.|.|TRBJ1-2
CTSSEWDRYGYTF
TGTACCAGCAGCGAATGGGACCGCTATGGCTACACCTTC
>TRBV2|.|.|TRBJ2-2
CAIPDRERATGELFF
TGTGCCATACCGGACCGGGAGCGCGCCACCGGGGAGCTGTTTTTT
>TRBV11-2|once|.|TRBJ1-1
CASTRGGRAEAFF
TGTGCCAGCACTCGGGGGGGGAGGGCTGAAGCTTTCTTT
>TRBV4-3|.|.|TRBJ2-1
CSCSQFWRKYNEQFF
TGCTCCTGCAGCCAGTTTTGGAGGAAGTACAATGAGCAGTTCTTC
>TRBV7-9|.|.|TRBJ2-2
CASSFECANTGELFF
TGTGCCAGCAGCTTTGAATGTGCGAACACCGGGGAACTGTTTTTT
>TRBV11-2|many|.|TRBJ1-1
CASSLAPRGGTEAFF
TGTGCCAGCAGCCTAGCCCCCCGCGGCGGAACTGAAGCTTTCTTT
>TRBV12-3/TRBV12-4|.|TRBD2|TRBJ2-2
CATSPGGRASNGELSF
TGTGCCACTTCACCCGGCGGGAGGGCCAGCAACGGGGAGCTGTCTTTT
>TRBV7-9|many|.|TRBJ1-1
CASSLPGPTEAFF
TGTGCCAGCAGCCTCCCGGGGCCCACTGAAGCTTTCTTT
>TRBV11-2|.|.|TRBJ2-3
CASSRKGGLCTDTQYF
TGTGCCAGCAGTCGCAAGGGGGGCCTATGCACGGATACGCAGTATTTT
>TRBV6-2/TRBV6-3|.|.|TRBJ2-2
CASSYGEAGGLFF
TGTGCCAGCAGTTACGGGGAAGCCGGGGGGCTGTTTTTT
>TRBV7-8|.|TRBD2|TRBJ2-3
CASSLGAGGPADTQYF
TGTGCCAGCAGCTTAGGGGCGGGAGGGCCTGCTGATACGCAATATTTT
>TRBV6-5|.|.|TRBJ1-6
CASGKQSTIYNSLLHF
TGTGCCAGCGGTAAACAGTCTACCATATATAATTCACTCCTCCACTTT
>TRBV9|.|.|TRBJ1-1
CASSVGNVVEAFF
TGTGCCAGCAGCGTAGGGAACGTGGTTGAAGCTTTCTTT
>TRBV11-2|once|TRBD2|TRBJ2-7
CASGSRTSGRSYEQYF
TGTGCCAGCGGCTCTCGGACTAGCGGGAGGTCATACGAACAGTACTTC
>TRBV4-2|.|TRBD2|TRBJ2-1
CVSSQDRSRTSGIYNEHFF
TGTGTCAGCAGCCAAGATCGGTCTAGGACTAGCGGGATATACAATGAGCACTTCTTC
>TRBV11-1|once|TRBD2|TRBJ2-1
CASSSGTSGRAYDEQSF
TGTGCCAGTAGTTCCGGGACCAGCGGGAGGGCCTATGATGAGCAGTCCTTC
>TRBV11-2|once|.|TRBJ2-3
CASSHRGNGSLTETQYF
TGTGCCAGCAGTCATCGAGGGAACGGGAGCCTCACAGAGACGCAGTATTTT
>TRBV9|.|.|TRBJ2-1
CASSVGLSYNEQFF
TGTGCCAGCAGCGTAGGTCTCTCCTACAATGAGCAGTTTTTC
>TRBV7-9|many|.|TRBJ2-7
CASSLGDGIFYEQYF
TGTGCCAGCAGCTTAGGTGACGGTATCTTCTACGAGCAGTACTTC
>TRBV6-6|.|TRBD1|TRBJ2-7
CVGGRDRAYF
TGTGTCGGCGGCCGGGACAGGGCCTACTTC
>TRBV4-2|.|.|TRBJ2-7
CASSQRTTISYEQYF
TGTGCCAGCAGCCAAAGGACTACCATCTCCTACGAGCAGTACTTC
>TRBV6-5|.|.|TRBJ2-2
CAGTYGAGGAGELFF
TGTGCCGGCACTTACGGAGCCGGAGGGGCAGGGGAGCTGTTTTTT
>TRBV4-3|.|.|TRBJ2-3
CASSRSVWLGDPDDTQYF
TGTGCCAGCAGCCGGTCGGTCTGGCTGGGTGATCCCGATGATACGCAATATTTT
>TRBV6-5|.|.|TRBJ2-2
CTSSYCPAGELFF
TGTACCAGCAGTTACTGCCCGGCCGGGGAACTGTTTTTT
>TRBV6-4|.|TRBD1|TRBJ1-1
CACNYWDRRNTEAFF
TGTGCCTGCAACTACTGGGACAGACGAAACACTGAAGCTTTCTTT